This TCR beta chain was found in a study of early T cells in non-severe SARS-CoV-2 infection. Findings and caveats of the study: VDJdb matching skewed toward anti-spike CD8 responses, missing private and CD4 specificities.

This clonotype has at least ten counts. Its antigen is not known. Via MiXCR, TCRdb re-called the 5' RACE reads, giving one row per CDR3 protein. The sample includes 25,000 to 30,000 distinct CDR3 sequences, about 5.1% seen only once; the top ten take approximately 2.4%. V lost 3 bases to trimming and J lost 0 bases, with 9 bases between them. Germline V gene lookup returns CDR1 DFQATT and CDR2 SNEGSKA (reference sequence). The CDR3 is 14 residues long. The source material was whole blood. The rearrangement uses TRBV20-1 and TRBJ1-3, with D possibly matching TRBD1 (6 bases). The TCR originated in an adult who was a healthcare worker with PCR-confirmed SARS-CoV-2 infection or an uninfected control (not recorded which). The CDR3 bases are TGCAGTGCTAGGGGGGGCGGCTCTGGAAACACCATATATTTT. Translating it yields CSARGGGSGNTIYF.